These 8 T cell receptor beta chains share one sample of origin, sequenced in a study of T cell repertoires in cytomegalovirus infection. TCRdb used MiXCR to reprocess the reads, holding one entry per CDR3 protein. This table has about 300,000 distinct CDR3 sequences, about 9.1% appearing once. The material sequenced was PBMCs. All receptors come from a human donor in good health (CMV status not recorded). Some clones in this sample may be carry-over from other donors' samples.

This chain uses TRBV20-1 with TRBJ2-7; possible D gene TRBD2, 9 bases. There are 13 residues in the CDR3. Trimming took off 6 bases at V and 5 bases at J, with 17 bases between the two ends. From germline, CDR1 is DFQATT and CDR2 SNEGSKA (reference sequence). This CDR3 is CSARGRGGDEQYF. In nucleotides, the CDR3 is TGCAGTGCCAGGGGGCGGGGGGGGGACGAGCAGTACTTC.

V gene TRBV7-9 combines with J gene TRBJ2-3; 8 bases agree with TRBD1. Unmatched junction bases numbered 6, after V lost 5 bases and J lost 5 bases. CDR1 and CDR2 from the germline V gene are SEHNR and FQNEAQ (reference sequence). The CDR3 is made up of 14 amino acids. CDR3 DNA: TGTGCCAGCAGCCCAGGGGGCCGAGGAGATACGCAGTATTTT. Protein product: CASSPGGRGDTQYF.

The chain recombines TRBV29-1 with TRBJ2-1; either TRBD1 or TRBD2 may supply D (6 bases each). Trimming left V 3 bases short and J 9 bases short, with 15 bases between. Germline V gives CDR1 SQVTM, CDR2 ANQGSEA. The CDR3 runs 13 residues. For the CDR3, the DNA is TGCAGCGTTGAGGGGGGCAGGGCAAGTGAGCAGTTCTTC. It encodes CSVEGGRASEQFF.

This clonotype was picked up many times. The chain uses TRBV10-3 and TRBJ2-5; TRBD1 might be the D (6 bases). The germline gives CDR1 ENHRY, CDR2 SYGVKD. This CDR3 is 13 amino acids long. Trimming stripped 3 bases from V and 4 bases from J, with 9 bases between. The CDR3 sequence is CAISDRGVETQYF. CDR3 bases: TGTGCCATCAGTGACAGGGGTGTAGAGACCCAGTACTTC.

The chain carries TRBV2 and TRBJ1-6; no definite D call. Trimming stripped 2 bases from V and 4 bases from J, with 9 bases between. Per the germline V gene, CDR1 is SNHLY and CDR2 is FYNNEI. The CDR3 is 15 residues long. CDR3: CASSEQVRYNSPLHF. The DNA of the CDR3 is TGTGCCAGCAGTGAACAAGTGAGATATAATTCACCCCTCCACTTT.

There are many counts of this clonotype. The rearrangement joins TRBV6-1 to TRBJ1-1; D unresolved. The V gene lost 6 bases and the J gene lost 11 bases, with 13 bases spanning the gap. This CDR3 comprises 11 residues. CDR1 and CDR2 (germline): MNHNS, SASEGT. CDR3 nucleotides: TGTGCCAGCAGCCAGTATCATGAGGCTTTCTTT. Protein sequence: CASSQYHEAFF.

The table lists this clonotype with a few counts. CDR3 protein: CASSFGGYTEAFF. The CDR3 DNA reads as TGTGCCAGCAGTTTCGGCGGCTACACTGAAGCTTTCTTT. The J gene is TRBJ1-1, the V gene TRBV12-3 or TRBV12-4; D is uncertain. V was cut by 3 bases and J by 3 bases, with 8 bases left in between. The CDR3 is made up of 13 amino acids.

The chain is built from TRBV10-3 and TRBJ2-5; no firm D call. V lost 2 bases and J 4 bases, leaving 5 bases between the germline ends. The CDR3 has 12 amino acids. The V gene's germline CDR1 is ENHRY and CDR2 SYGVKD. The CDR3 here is CAISEERETQYF. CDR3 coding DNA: TGTGCCATCAGTGAGGAGAGAGAGACCCAGTACTTC.